This TCR beta chain was recorded in a study of CD4 T cells in relation to SARS-CoV-2 and coronaviruses. In the study overall: PBMCs were cultured with antigen for roughly 11 days before TCR beta sequencing. The HLA restriction of the shared crossreactive spike epitopes was mapped. General study findings and limits: About 65% of donors had memory CD4+ clonotypes crossrecognizing SARS-CoV-2 and common cold coronavirus spike.

CD4+ T cells from unexposed donors were obtained before the COVID-19 pandemic (2011-2018). The cells were cultured for around ten days before CD4+ T cells were isolated. Testing used SARS-CoV-2 S/N and four cold-coronavirus spikes on unexposed-donor CD4+ T cells, cells permitting. The table came from immunoSEQ multiplex PCR; TCRdb's copy has only in-frame clones and leaves some out. The sample lists fewer than 25,000 clones; over 70% were seen once. With regard to this clone: Its antigen is undetermined.

Sequenced input: CD4+ T cells from PBMCs, cultured in vitro. This TCR was sampled from a human donor in good health.

CDR3 in DNA: TGTGCCAGCTCTGGGGGGGTTCAAGAGACCCAGTACTTC. It encodes CASSGGVQETQYF. The chain employs TRBV12-3 or TRBV12-4 and TRBJ2-5; 7 bases fit TRBD2. The CDR3 has 13 amino acids. Losses at the gene ends were 8 bases for V and 2 bases for J; bases not matched to a gene: 5.